The rows below give T cell receptor beta chains drawn from one sample of a study of T cell repertoires in aging, cancer and after chemotherapy. TCRdb recomputed calls from the multiplex PCR reads with MiXCR, one row per CDR3 protein. The sample lists 9,000 or so distinct CDR3 sequences, less than 25% occurring once. The specimen was blood. The receptors were sampled from a human donor with a blood cancer. The donor label of this sample is uncertain. Both conserved end residues are part of each CDR3. D genes are given only for firm matches. Expanded clones get a size class; other rows say once, few or many, or leave the size out.

v_call,d_call,clone_size,j_call,cdr3_aa,cdr3_nt
TRBV6-2/TRBV6-3,-,many,TRBJ1-3,CASSYRTASGNTIYF,TGTGCCAGCAGTTACAGGACGGCCTCTGGAAACACCATATATTTT
TRBV29-1,-,medium-sized,TRBJ2-1,CSAIQEHFSNEQFF,TGCAGCGCGATACAAGAACATTTTAGCAATGAGCAGTTCTTC
TRBV5-1,TRBD1,-,TRBJ2-5,CASSLTGGYQETQYF,TGCGCCAGCAGCTTAACAGGGGGGTACCAAGAGACCCAGTACTTC
TRBV10-3,TRBD1,-,TRBJ1-5,CATSTGTGYQPQHF,TGTGCCACCTCCACCGGGACAGGGTATCAGCCCCAGCATTTT
TRBV12-3/TRBV12-4,-,-,TRBJ2-3,CASTRGWERADTQYF,TGTGCCAGCACCCGTGGGTGGGAAAGGGCAGATACGCAGTATTTT
TRBV5-1,TRBD2,-,TRBJ2-2,CASSLVASGSIGELFF,TGCGCCAGCAGCTTGGTGGCTAGCGGGAGCATCGGGGAGCTGTTTTTT
TRBV5-4,TRBD2,-,TRBJ2-3,CASRVGLAGQLTDTQYF,TGTGCCAGCAGAGTTGGACTAGCGGGACAACTGACAGATACGCAGTATTTT
TRBV30,TRBD2,medium-sized,TRBJ2-3,CALGLAGADTQYF,TGTGCCTTGGGACTAGCGGGAGCTGATACGCAGTATTTT
TRBV10-3,TRBD2,-,TRBJ2-1,CAISDFTGGNEQFF,TGTGCCATCAGTGATTTTACGGGAGGCAATGAGCAGTTCTTC
TRBV5-1,-,-,TRBJ2-4,CASRGGLAKNIQYF,TGCGCCAGCAGAGGGGGTTTAGCCAAAAACATTCAGTACTTC
TRBV12-3/TRBV12-4,-,many,TRBJ2-1,CASSWPGRSYNEQFF,TGTGCCAGCAGTTGGCCAGGCCGCTCCTACAATGAGCAGTTCTTC
TRBV27,TRBD1,once,TRBJ1-5,CASSFRTGTNQPQHF,TGTGCCAGCAGTTTTCGGACAGGGACCAATCAGCCCCAGCATTTT